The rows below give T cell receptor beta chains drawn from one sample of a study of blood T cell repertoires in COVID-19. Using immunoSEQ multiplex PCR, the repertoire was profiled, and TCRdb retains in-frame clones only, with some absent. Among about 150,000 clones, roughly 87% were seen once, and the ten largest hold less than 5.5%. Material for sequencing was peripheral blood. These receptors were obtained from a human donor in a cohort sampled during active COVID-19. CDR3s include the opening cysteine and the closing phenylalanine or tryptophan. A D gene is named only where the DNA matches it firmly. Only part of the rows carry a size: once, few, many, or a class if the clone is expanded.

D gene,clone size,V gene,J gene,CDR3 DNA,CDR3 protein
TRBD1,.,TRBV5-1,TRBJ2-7,TGCGCCAGCAGCTTGGAGGGGACAGGGGGTAGCTACGAGCAGTACTTC,CASSLEGTGGSYEQYF
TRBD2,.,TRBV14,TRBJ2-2,TGTGCCACCCGGCCTGGAACTAGCGGGAGCACCGGGGAGCTGTTTTTT,CATRPGTSGSTGELFF
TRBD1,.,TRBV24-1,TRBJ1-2,TGTGCCACCAGTGAGTCCGGGACAGCAGACTATGGCTACACCTTC,CATSESGTADYGYTF
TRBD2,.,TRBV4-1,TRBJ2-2,TGCGCCAGCAGCCCCGCGGGGGGGGCGAACACCGGGGAGCTGTTTTTT,CASSPAGGANTGELFF
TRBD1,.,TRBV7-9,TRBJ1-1,TGTGCCAGCAGCTTAGGCCAGGGGGTCCCTGAAGCTTTCTTT,CASSLGQGVPEAFF
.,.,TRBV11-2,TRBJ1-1,TGTGCCAGCAGCCTGGGGGTGGGGGGACTGAACACTGAAGCTTTCTTT,CASSLGVGGLNTEAFF
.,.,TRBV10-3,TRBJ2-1,TGTGCCATCAGTGAGCCTCTAGCGAGTAGCTCCTACAATGAGCAGTTCTTC,CAISEPLASSSYNEQFF
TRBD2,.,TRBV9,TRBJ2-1,TGTGCCAGCAGCGTAAGTCTAGCGGGGGGGCTCGATGAGCAGTTCTTC,CASSVSLAGGLDEQFF
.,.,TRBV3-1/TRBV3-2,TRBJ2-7,TGTGCCAGCAGCCAAGCACTGCGGCTAGCCGGGGGCTACGAGCAGTACTTC,CASSQALRLAGGYEQYF
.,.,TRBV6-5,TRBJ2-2,TGTGCCAGCAGTTACTCGAGGGTCCCTCGGGGCGGGGAGCTGTTTTTT,CASSYSRVPRGGELFF
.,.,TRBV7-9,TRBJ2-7,TGTGCCAGCAGCTTAGACTACTACGAGCAGTACTTC,CASSLDYYEQYF
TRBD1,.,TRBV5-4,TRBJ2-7,TGTGCCAGCAGTCCCGGGACAGGAATATCCTACGAGCAGTACTTC,CASSPGTGISYEQYF
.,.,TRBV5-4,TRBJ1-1,TGTGCCAGCAGCTTCGTTTCGAGCACGAACACTGAAGCTTTCTTT,CASSFVSSTNTEAFF
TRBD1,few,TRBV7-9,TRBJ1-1,TGTGCCAGCAGCTTCGATCCGGGACAGGGAGGCACTGAAGCTTTCTTT,CASSFDPGQGGTEAFF
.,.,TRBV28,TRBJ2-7,TGTGCCAGCAGTTTGCCAGGGGTCGAGCAGTACTTC,CASSLPGVEQYF
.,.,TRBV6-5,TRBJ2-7,TGTGCCAGCAGCCGAGCTGATCTCTCCTACGAGCAGTACTTC,CASSRADLSYEQYF
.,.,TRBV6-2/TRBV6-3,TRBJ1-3,TGTGCCAGCAGTTCTACACGGAGCTCTGGAAACACCATATATTTT,CASSSTRSSGNTIYF
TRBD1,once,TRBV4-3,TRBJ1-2,TGCGCCAGCAGCCAAATTGGGCGGGACAGCTCTTATGGCTACACCTTC,CASSQIGRDSSYGYTF
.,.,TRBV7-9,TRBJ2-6,TGTGCCAGCAGCTTACCCCCAGGGGCCAACGTCCTGACTTTC,CASSLPPGANVLTF
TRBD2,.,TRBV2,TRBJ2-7,TGTGCCAGCAGTCGCGCCGTAGCGGGGGGACCCTACGAGCAGTACTTC,CASSRAVAGGPYEQYF
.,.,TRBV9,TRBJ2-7,TGTGCCAGCAGCGTAGCTGGAGGGGCCCTCTACGAGCAGTACTTC,CASSVAGGALYEQYF
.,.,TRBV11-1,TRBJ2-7,TGTGCCAGCAGCTCCCTCTCCTACGAGCAGTACTTC,CASSSLSYEQYF
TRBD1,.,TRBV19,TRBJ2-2,TGTGCCAGTAGTAGTCAGACAGGGGATACGAACACCGGGGAGCTGTTTTTT,CASSSQTGDTNTGELFF
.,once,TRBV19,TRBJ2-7,TGTGCCAGTAGTATGGAAAGGGGGGAGCAGTACTTC,CASSMERGEQYF
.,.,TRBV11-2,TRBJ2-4,TGTGCCAGCAGGGGAGTCAAAAACATTCAGTACTTC,CASRGVKNIQYF
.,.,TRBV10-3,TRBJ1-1,TGTGCCATCACTCAGGGGAATGGTAACACTGAAGCTTTCTTT,CAITQGNGNTEAFF
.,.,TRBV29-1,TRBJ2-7,TGCAGCGTTGAAGGGTGGGGCGACGAGCAGTACTTC,CSVEGWGDEQYF
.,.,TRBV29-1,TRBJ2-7,TGCAGCGTTGAACTTCCTACCTACGAGCAGTACTTC,CSVELPTYEQYF
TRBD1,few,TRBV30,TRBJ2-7,TGTGCCTGGATGGACAGGGGAATCTACGAGCAGTACTTC,CAWMDRGIYEQYF
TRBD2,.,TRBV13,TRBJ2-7,TGTGCCAGCAGCCCCCGACTAGCGGGGGGGCCGTACGAGCAGTACTTC,CASSPRLAGGPYEQYF
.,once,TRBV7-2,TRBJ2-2,TGTGCCAGCAGCTTAGTAGGGGACGGGGAGCTGTTTTTT,CASSLVGDGELFF
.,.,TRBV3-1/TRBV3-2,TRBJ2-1,TGTGCCAGCAGCCAAGGGGCCAATGAGCAGTTCTTC,CASSQGANEQFF
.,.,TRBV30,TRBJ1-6,TGTGCCTGGACCGCTAGGAAGGGAGCCACCTATAATTCACCCCTCCACTTT,CAWTARKGATYNSPLHF
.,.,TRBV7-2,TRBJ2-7,TGTGCCAGCAGCCCGAGAGCCGAGCAGTACTTC,CASSPRAEQYF
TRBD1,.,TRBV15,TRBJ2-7,TGTGCCACCAGCTCCGACAGGGGCTACGAGCAGTACTTC,CATSSDRGYEQYF
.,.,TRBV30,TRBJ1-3,TGTGCCTGGAGACGGAGTGGCTCTGGAAACACCATATATTTT,CAWRRSGSGNTIYF
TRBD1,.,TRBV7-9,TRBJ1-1,TGTGCCAGCAGCTCGGGACAGGGGAACACTGAAGCTTTCTTT,CASSSGQGNTEAFF
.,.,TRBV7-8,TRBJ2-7,TGTGCCAGCAGCTTAGCGGGAGCAGGTGCAACCTACGAGCAGTACTTC,CASSLAGAGATYEQYF
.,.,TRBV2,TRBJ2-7,TGTGCCAGCAGTGAATACCAGGCCAACGAGCAGTACTTC,CASSEYQANEQYF
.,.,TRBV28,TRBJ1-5,TGTGCCACCTTTCTAAAAGGGGACAATCAGCCCCAGCATTTT,CATFLKGDNQPQHF
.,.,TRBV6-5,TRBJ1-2,TGTGCCAGCACAGGACAGCGCTTCTATGGCTACACCTTC,CASTGQRFYGYTF
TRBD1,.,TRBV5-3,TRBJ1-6,TGTGCCAGAAATCTGCTTGGACAGGGCCTTTCTCATAATTCACCCCTCCACTTT,CARNLLGQGLSHNSPLHF
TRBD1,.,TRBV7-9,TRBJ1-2,TGTGCCAGCAGCTTATCAGGGGGCACATCCTATGGCTACACCTTC,CASSLSGGTSYGYTF
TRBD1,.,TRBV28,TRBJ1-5,TGTGCCAGCAGTTTAGTTTCGACAGGGCACAATCAGCCCCAGCATTTT,CASSLVSTGHNQPQHF
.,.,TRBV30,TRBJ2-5,TGTGCCTGGAGTGTAGGGGGAGAGACCCAGTACTTC,CAWSVGGETQYF
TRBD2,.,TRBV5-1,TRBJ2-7,TGCGCCAGCAGCCCCAGCGGGGGGGCCTTCCACGAGCAGTACTTC,CASSPSGGAFHEQYF
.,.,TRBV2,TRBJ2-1,TGTGCCAGCAGCGGGAGTTCCTACAATGAGCAGTTCTTC,CASSGSSYNEQFF
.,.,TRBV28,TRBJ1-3,TGTGCCAGCATTCTGTCGTACGAAATGCCAGGCCTCTCTGGAAACACCATATATTTT,CASILSYEMPGLSGNTIYF
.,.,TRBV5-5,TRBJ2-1,TGTGCCAGCAGCTACGTGGAGAATGAGCAGTTCTTC,CASSYVENEQFF
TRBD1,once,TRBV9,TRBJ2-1,TGTGCCAGCAGCGTCAGGACAGGCCAGTACAATGAGCAGTTCTTC,CASSVRTGQYNEQFF
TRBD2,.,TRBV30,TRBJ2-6,TGTGCCTGGAGTGGACTAGCGGGGAGCTCTGGGGCCAACGTCCTGACTTTC,CAWSGLAGSSGANVLTF
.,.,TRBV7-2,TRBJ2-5,TGTGCCAGCAGCCAACAACTGGGCGGGGAAGAGACCCAGTACTTC,CASSQQLGGEETQYF
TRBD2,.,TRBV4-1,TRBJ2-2,TGCGCCAGCAGCCAAGCAATTGCGGGAGGGCCCGACACCGGGGAGCTGTTTTTT,CASSQAIAGGPDTGELFF